This T cell receptor (beta chain) is drawn from a study of T cells after posttransplantation cyclophosphamide. Germline values: CDR1 SGHAT, CDR2 FQNNGV. V was clipped by 0 bases and J by 4 bases; unmatched bases: 6. This CDR3 spans 16 amino acids. This table comes from immunoSEQ multiplex PCR, and its TCRdb copy is limited to in-frame clones, with some not included. This table holds around 47,000 clones, 90% to 95% found once. Material: PBMCs. The chain carries TRBV11-2 and TRBJ2-5, with TRBD2 matching 9 bases. The source of this sequence is a woman aged 25 to 45 in good health and a related stem cell transplant donor. The CDR3 bases are TGTGCCAGCAGCTTAGAGTTGCGGGGGGGCCTAGAGACCCAGTACTTC. The encoded protein is CASSLELRGGLETQYF. Looking up the rest from reference TRBV11-2 and TRBJ2-5 gives the full variable domain: EAGVAQSPRYKIIEKRQSVAFWCNPISGHATLYWYQQILGQGPKLLIQFQNNGVVDDSQLPKDRFSAERLKGVDSTLKIQPAKLEDSAVYLCASSLELRGGLETQYFGPGTRLLVL.